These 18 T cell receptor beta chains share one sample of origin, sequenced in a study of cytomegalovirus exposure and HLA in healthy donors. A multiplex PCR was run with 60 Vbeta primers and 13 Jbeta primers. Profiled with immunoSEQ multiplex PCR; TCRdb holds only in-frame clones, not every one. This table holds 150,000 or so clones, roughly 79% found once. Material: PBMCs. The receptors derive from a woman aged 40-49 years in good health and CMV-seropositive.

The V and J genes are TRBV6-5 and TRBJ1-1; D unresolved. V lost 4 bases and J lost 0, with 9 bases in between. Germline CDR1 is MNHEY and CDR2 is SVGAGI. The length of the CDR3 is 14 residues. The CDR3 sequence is CASSFEGMNTEAFF. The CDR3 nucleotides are TGTGCCAGCAGTTTTGAGGGAATGAACACTGAAGCTTTCTTT.

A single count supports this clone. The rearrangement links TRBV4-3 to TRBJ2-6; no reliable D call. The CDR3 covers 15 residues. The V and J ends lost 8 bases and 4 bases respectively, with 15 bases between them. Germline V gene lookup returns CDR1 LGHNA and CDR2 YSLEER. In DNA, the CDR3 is TGCGCCAGCCGAGAGGAGCCCCGAGGGGCCAACGTCCTGACTTTC. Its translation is CASREEPRGANVLTF.

CDR3 in amino acids: CASSLDRGRRGYTF. In DNA, the CDR3 is TGTGCCAGCAGCTTGGACAGGGGGAGACGAGGCTACACCTTC. This sequence joins TRBV5-6 and TRBJ1-2; 8 bases line up with TRBD1. Germline lookup yields CDR1 SGHDT and CDR2 YYEEEE. The ends lost 0 bases at V and 8 bases at J; junction bases unmatched: 6. This CDR3 spans 14 amino acids.

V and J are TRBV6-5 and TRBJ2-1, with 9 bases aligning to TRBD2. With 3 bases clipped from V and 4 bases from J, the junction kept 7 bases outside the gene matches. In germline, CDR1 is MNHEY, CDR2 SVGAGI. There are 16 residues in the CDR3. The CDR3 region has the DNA TGTGCCAGCAGTTATACTCGCGGGGGGGCGTACAATGAGCAGTTCTTC. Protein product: CASSYTRGGAYNEQFF.

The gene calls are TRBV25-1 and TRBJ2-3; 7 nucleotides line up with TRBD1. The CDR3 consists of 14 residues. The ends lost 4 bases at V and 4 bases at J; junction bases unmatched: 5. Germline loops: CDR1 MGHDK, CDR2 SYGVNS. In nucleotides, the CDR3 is TGTGCCAGCAGTGCGCGACAGGGCTCAGATACGCAGTATTTT. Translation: CASSARQGSDTQYF.

CDR3 nucleotides: TGTGCCAGCAGTGTGCTGCGGGGGATCACAGATACGCAGTATTTT. This translates into CASSVLRGITDTQYF. The rearrangement joins TRBV2 to TRBJ2-3, with 7 bases that match TRBD2. Losses at the gene ends were 4 bases for V and 2 bases for J; bases not matched to a gene: 6. Germline V gene sequence: CDR1 SNHLY, CDR2 FYNNEI. CDR3 length equals 15 residues.

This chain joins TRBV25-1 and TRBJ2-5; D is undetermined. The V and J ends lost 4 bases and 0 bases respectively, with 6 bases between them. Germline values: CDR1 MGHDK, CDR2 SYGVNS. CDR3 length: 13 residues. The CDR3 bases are TGTGCCAGCAGTGCTATAGACCAAGAGACCCAGTACTTC. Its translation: CASSAIDQETQYF. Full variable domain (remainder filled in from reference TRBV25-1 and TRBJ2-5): EADIYQTPRYLVIGTGKKITLECSQTMGHDKMYWYQQDPGMELHLIHYSYGVNSTEKGDLSSESTVSRIRTEHFPLTLESARPSHTSQYLCASSAIDQETQYFGPGTRLLVL.

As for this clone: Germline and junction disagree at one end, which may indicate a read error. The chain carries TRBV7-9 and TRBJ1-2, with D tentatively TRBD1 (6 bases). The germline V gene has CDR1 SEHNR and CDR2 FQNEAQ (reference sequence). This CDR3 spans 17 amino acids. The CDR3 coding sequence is TGTTCCAGCAACGGGGGGGCGGTTTCCTCTTTTACGTCTGGCTACACCTTC. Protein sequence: CSSNGGAVSSFTSGYTF.

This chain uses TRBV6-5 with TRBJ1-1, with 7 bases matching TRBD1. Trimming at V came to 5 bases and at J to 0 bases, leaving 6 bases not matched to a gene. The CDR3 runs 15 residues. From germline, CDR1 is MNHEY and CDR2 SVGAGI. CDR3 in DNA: TGTGCCAGCAGTCAAACACAGGGGTTGAACACTGAAGCTTTCTTT. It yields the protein CASSQTQGLNTEAFF.

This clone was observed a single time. The CDR3 spells CAISEVAGIEYGYTF. CDR3 sequence (DNA): TGTGCCATCAGTGAGGTGGCAGGGATAGAGTATGGCTACACCTTC. The rearrangement links TRBV10-3 to TRBJ1-2; a weak D match, TRBD1 (5 bases). V was pared by 2 bases and J by 5 bases, with 15 bases between. The CDR3 extends over 15 amino acids. CDR1 and CDR2 (germline): ENHRY, SYGVKD.

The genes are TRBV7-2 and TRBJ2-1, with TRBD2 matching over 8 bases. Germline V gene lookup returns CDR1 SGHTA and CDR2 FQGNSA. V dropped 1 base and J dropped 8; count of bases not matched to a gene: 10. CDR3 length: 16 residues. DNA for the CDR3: TGTGCCAGCAGCTTAGAAGTAGCGGGGTATTTCGATGAGCAGTTCTTC. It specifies CASSLEVAGYFDEQFF. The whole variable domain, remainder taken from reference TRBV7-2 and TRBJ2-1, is GAGVSQSPSNKVTEKGKDVELRCDPISGHTALYWYRQSLGQGLEFLIYFQGNSAPDKSGLPSDRFSAERTGGSVSTLTIQRTQQEDSAVYLCASSLEVAGYFDEQFFGPGTRLTVL.

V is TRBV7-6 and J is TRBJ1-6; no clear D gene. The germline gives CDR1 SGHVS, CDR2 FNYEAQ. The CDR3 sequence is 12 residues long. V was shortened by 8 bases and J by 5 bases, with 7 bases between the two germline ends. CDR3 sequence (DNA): TGTGCCAGCCAACGGGATAATTCACCCCTCCACTTT. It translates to CASQRDNSPLHF.

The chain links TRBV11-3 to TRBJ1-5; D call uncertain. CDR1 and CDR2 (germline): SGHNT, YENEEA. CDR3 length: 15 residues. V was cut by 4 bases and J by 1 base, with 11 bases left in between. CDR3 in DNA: TGTGCCAGCAGCTCCACCCCGGGGAGCAATCAGCCCCAGCATTTT. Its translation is CASSSTPGSNQPQHF. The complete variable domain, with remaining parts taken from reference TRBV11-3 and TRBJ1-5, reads EAGVVQSPRYKIIEKKQPVAFWCNPISGHNTLYWYLQNLGQGPELLIRYENEEAVDDSQLPKDRFSAERLKGVDSTLKIQPAELGDSAVYLCASSSTPGSNQPQHFGDGTRLSIL.

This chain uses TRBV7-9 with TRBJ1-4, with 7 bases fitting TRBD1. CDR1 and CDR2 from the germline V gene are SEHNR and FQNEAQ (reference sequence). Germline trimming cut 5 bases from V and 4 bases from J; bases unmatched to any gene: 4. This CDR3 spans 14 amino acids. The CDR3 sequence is CASSRRDSNEKLFF. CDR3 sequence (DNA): TGTGCCAGCAGCCGGAGGGACAGTAATGAAAAACTGTTTTTT.

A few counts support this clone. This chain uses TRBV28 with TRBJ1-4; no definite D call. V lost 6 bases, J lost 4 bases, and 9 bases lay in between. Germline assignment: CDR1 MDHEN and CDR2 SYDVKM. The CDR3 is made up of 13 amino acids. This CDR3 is CASRPGINEKLFF. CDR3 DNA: TGTGCCAGCAGACCGGGGATTAATGAAAAACTGTTTTTT.

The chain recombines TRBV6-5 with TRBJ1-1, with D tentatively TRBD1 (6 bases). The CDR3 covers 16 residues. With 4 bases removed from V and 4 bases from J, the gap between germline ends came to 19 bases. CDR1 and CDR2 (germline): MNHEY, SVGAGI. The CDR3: CASSSLDGKGVTEAFF. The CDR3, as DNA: TGTGCCAGCAGTTCCCTAGACGGGAAGGGGGTCACTGAAGCTTTCTTT.

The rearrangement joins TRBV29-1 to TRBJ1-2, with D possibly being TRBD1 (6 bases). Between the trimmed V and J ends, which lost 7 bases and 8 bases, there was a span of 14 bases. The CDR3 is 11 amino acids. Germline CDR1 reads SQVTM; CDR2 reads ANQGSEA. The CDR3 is CSDRSGDGYTF. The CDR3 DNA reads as TGCAGCGACCGTTCAGGGGACGGCTACACCTTC.

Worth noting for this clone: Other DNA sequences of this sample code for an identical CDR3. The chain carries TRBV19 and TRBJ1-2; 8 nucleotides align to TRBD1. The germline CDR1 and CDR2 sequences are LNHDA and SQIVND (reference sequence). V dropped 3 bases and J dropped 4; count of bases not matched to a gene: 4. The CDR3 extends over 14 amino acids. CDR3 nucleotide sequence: TGTGCCAGTAGTATTGACAGGGGCGGCTATGGCTACACCTTC. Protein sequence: CASSIDRGGYGYTF.